Following are 16 T cell receptor beta chains from one sample sequenced in a study of cytomegalovirus exposure and HLA in healthy donors. The repertoire was sequenced with immunoSEQ multiplex PCR; TCRdb's copy has only in-frame clones and lacks some. The sample contains some 130,000 clones, 89% of which appear only once. Sequenced: PBMCs. These receptors were obtained from a woman younger than 30 in good health and CMV-seronegative.

V gene TRBV7-8 combines with J gene TRBJ1-6, with a possible D match to TRBD1 (5 bases). Trimming removed 5 bases at V and 8 bases at J, with 16 bases between. The CDR3 sequence is 15 residues long. The germline V gene has CDR1 SGHVS and CDR2 FQNEAQ. The CDR3 nucleotides are TGTGCCAGCAGCAGCCCGACAGTTGGCTATTCACCCCTCCACTTT. It encodes CASSSPTVGYSPLHF.

The chain joins TRBV9 to TRBJ1-2; D gene ambiguous. The V end was cut by 6 bases, the J end by 1 base, with 13 bases between. Germline V lookup: CDR1 SGDLS, CDR2 YYNGEE. The CDR3 is 14 residues long. In nucleotides, the CDR3 is TGTGCCAGCACCCCCCATTACTATAACTATGGCTACACCTTC. It translates to CASTPHYYNYGYTF.

This rearrangement joins TRBV19 to TRBJ1-1; D remains unclear. This CDR3 region has 15 residues. Trimming shortened V by 3 bases and J by 3 bases, and 14 bases separated the two germline ends. CDR1 and CDR2 from the germline V gene are LNHDA and SQIVND (reference sequence). CDR3 nucleotides: TGTGCCAGTAGTATCGGCGGCGCCGAGGACACTGAAGCTTTCTTT. Encoded protein: CASSIGGAEDTEAFF.

This clone was seen more than once but under ten times. This chain connects TRBV7-2 to TRBJ1-6, with 7 nucleotides matching TRBD1. The CDR3 length is 13 residues. V was clipped by 2 bases and J by 14 bases; unmatched bases: 6. Germline values: CDR1 SGHTA, CDR2 FQGNSA. CDR3 nucleotides: TGTGCCAGCAGCTTACTTTACGGACAGGCCCTCCACTTT. Protein product: CASSLLYGQALHF. The full variable domain, completed using reference TRBV7-2 and TRBJ1-6, is GAGVSQSPSNKVTEKGKDVELRCDPISGHTALYWYRQSLGQGLEFLIYFQGNSAPDKSGLPSDRFSAERTGGSVSTLTIQRTQQEDSAVYLCASSLLYGQALHFGNGTRLTVT.

Only a few counts were recorded for this clone. The chain recombines TRBV7-2 with TRBJ2-2, with a possible D match to TRBD1 (6 bases). The CDR3 is made up of 15 amino acids. V lost 1 base and J lost 2, with 8 bases in between. Per the germline V gene, CDR1 is SGHTA and CDR2 is FQGNSA. This chain's CDR3 is CASSLGGTNTGELFF. The CDR3, as DNA: TGTGCCAGCAGCTTAGGGGGGACAAACACCGGGGAGCTGTTTTTT.

In this sample, this clone turned up once. J is TRBJ2-7 and V is TRBV6-6; D remains unclear. The V end lost 0 bases, the J end lost 5 bases, and 11 bases lay between the germline ends. This CDR3 region has 14 residues. Per germline, CDR1 MNHNY and CDR2 SVGAGI (reference sequence). CDR3 DNA sequence: TGTGCCAGCAGTTACTCGCAACAGAAAAACGAGCAGTACTTC. As protein: CASSYSQQKNEQYF.

This clone was counted once. J is TRBJ2-6 and V is TRBV9, with TRBD1 identical over 9 bases. Germline loops: CDR1 SGDLS, CDR2 YYNGEE. CDR3 size: 18 residues. V lost 3 bases, J lost 0 bases, and 7 bases stayed unmatched. As DNA, the CDR3 is TGTGCCAGCAGCGGCCGGGACAGGGCCTTCTCTGGGGCCAACGTCCTGACTTTC. Translation gives CASSGRDRAFSGANVLTF. The full variable domain, rest sourced from reference TRBV9 and TRBJ2-6, is DSGVTQTPKHLITATGQRVTLRCSPRSGDLSVYWYQQSLDQGLQFLIQYYNGEERAKGNILERFSAQQFPDLHSELNLSSLELGDSALYFCASSGRDRAFSGANVLTFGAGSRLTVL.

This chain joins TRBV19 and TRBJ1-1; TRBD1 matches 8 bases. Germline CDR1 reads LNHDA; CDR2 reads SQIVND (reference sequence). The CDR3 spans 12 residues. Germline trimming cut 6 bases from V and 5 bases from J; bases unmatched to any gene: 2. CDR3: CASRQGGTEAFF. CDR3 in DNA: TGTGCCAGTAGACAGGGGGGGACTGAAGCTTTCTTT.

V gene TRBV29-1 combines with J gene TRBJ2-1, with 7 bases aligning to TRBD1. The junction had 4 bases not matched to a gene; V was cut back by 3 bases and J by 5 bases. CDR3 length: 13 residues. In germline, CDR1 is SQVTM, CDR2 ANQGSEA. CDR3 amino acids: CSVEDRRNNEQFF. CDR3 DNA: TGCAGCGTTGAGGACAGGCGAAACAATGAGCAGTTCTTC.

This clone was seen a single time. The gene calls are TRBV5-8 and TRBJ1-5; TRBD1 matches at 9 bases. In germline, CDR1 is SGHTS, CDR2 YDEGEE. The length of the CDR3 is 15 residues. V was clipped by 4 bases and J by 3 bases; unmatched bases: 5. The CDR3 sequence: CASSGGQGPNQPQHF. The CDR3 region has the DNA TGTGCCAGCAGCGGGGGACAGGGCCCCAATCAGCCCCAGCATTTT.

The CDR3 DNA reads TGTGCCAGCAGTTGGACAGGGGCCGTTCTAGTGAATGAGCAGTTCTTC. This codes for CASSWTGAVLVNEQFF. The genes are TRBV27 and TRBJ2-1, with 9 bases matching TRBD1. From germline, CDR1 is MNHEY and CDR2 SMNVEV (reference sequence). V lost 4 bases to trimming and J lost 7 bases; unmatched junction nucleotides: 11. There are 16 residues in the CDR3.

The chain combines TRBV9 with TRBJ2-7, with a possible D match to TRBD2 (6 bases). Per germline, CDR1 SGDLS and CDR2 YYNGEE. This CDR3 has 15 residues. The V and J ends lost 0 bases and 6 bases respectively, with 16 bases between them. CDR3 nucleotide sequence: TGTGCCAGCAGCGTAGCGCCGGAGGGAAAAGTCGAGCAGTACTTC. Its translation is CASSVAPEGKVEQYF.

The V gene is TRBV6-1, the J gene TRBJ2-3; D call uncertain. CDR3 length: 14 amino acids. V was pared by 5 bases and J by 4 bases, with 13 bases between. Germline V gives CDR1 MNHNS, CDR2 SASEGT. The DNA of the CDR3 is TGTGCCAGCAGTACTACCGTCATGTCAGATACGCAGTATTTT. This translates into CASSTTVMSDTQYF.

This chain uses TRBV9 with TRBJ1-1, with D unresolved. Germline V gene lookup returns CDR1 SGDLS and CDR2 YYNGEE. The CDR3 is 13 residues long. V lost 1 base and J lost 0, with 4 bases in between. For the CDR3, the DNA is TGTGCCAGCAGCGTACTTATGAACACTGAAGCTTTCTTT. It encodes CASSVLMNTEAFF.

The rearrangement joins TRBV5-4 to TRBJ2-7, with D perhaps matching TRBD1 (5 bases). This CDR3 region has 12 residues. V lost 1 base and J lost 6, with 8 bases in between. Germline CDR1 and CDR2: SGHNT and YYREEE (reference sequence). This CDR3 reads CASSLPGLEQYF. CDR3 sequence (DNA): TGTGCCAGCAGCTTGCCAGGGCTCGAGCAGTACTTC.

The V call is TRBV6-1, the J call TRBJ2-4; maybe TRBD2 (6 bases). CDR3 length: 16 residues. Looked up from germline, CDR1 is MNHNS and CDR2 is SASEGT. Trimming cost V 0 bases and J 1 base, with 10 bases left between them. CDR3 nucleotide sequence: TGTGCCAGCAGTGAAGCTAACCGGGGGGCCAAAAACATTCAGTACTTC. It yields the protein CASSEANRGAKNIQYF.